The T cell receptor beta chain under discussion was sequenced for a study of radiation and T cells in renal cell carcinoma. Study in general: Nephrectomy followed 15 Gy stereotactic body radiation by 4 weeks.

Findings and caveats of the study: In blood, top tumor clones expanded by 2 weeks, shrinking by 4.

Time point described: baseline pretreatment blood. Treatment meaning: 15 Gy SBRT to primary tumor, nephrectomy 4 weeks later. Trimming pared 1 base from V and 5 bases from J, leaving 15 bases between. CDR3 size: 16 residues. Per germline, CDR1 MDHEN and CDR2 SYDVKM. The assay was immunoSEQ multiplex PCR, and TCRdb's table has in-frame clones only and misses some. The sample has 140,000 to 150,000 clones; about 87% are singletons. As for this clone: Antigen unknown.

The sequencing used blood, collected from a patient whose treatment included radiotherapy and nephrectomy. This TCR came from a woman in her seventies with renal cell carcinoma. V gene TRBV28 combines with J gene TRBJ1-3; D possibly corresponds to TRBD1 (5 bases). The CDR3 protein is CASSLSGTHMRNTIYF. The CDR3 nucleotides are TGTGCCAGCAGTTTATCTGGGACTCATATGCGAAACACCATATATTTT.